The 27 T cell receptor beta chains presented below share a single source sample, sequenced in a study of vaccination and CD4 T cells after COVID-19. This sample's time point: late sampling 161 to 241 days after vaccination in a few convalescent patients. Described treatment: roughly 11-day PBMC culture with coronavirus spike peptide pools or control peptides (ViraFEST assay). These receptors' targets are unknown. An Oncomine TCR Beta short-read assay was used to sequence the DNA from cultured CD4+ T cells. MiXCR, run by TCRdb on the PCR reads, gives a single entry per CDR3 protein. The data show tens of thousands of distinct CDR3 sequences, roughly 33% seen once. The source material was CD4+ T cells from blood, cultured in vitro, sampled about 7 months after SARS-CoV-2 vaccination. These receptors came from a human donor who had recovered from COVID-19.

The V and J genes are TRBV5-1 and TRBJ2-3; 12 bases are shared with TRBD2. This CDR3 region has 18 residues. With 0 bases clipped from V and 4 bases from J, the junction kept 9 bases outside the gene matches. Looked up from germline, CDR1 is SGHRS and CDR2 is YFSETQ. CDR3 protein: CASSLEASGGANSDTQYF. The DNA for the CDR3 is TGCGCCAGCAGCTTGGAAGCTAGCGGGGGGGCCAATTCAGATACGCAGTATTTT. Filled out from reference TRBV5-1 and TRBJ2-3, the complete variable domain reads KAGVTQTPRYLIKTRGQQVTLSCSPISGHRSVSWYQQTPGQGLQFLFEYFSETQRNKGNFPGRFSGRQFSNSRSEMNVSTLELGDSALYLCASSLEASGGANSDTQYFGPGTRLTVL.

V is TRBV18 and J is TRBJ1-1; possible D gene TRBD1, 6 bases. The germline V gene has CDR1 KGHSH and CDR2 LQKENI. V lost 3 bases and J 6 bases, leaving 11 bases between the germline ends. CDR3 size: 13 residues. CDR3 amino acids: CASSPVTGPEAFF. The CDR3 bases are TGTGCCAGCTCACCGGTAACAGGGCCTGAAGCTTTCTTT.

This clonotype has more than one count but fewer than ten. The CDR3 loop reads CASSYGVRGNTEAFF. DNA for the CDR3: TGTGCCAGCAGTTACGGAGTCAGGGGGAACACTGAAGCTTTCTTT. This chain connects TRBV6-2 or TRBV6-3 to TRBJ1-1; tentatively, D is TRBD1 (6 bases). The V and J ends lost 2 bases and 1 base respectively, with 11 bases between them. This CDR3 comprises 15 residues. CDR1 and CDR2 from the germline V gene are MNHEY and SVGEGT.

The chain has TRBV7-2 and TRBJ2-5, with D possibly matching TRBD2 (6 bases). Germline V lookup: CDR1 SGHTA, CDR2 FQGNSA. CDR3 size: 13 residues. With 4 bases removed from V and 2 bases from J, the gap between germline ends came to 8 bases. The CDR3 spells CASSWDLQETQYF. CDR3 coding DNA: TGTGCCAGCAGCTGGGACTTGCAAGAGACCCAGTACTTC. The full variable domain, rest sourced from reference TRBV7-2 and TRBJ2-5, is GAGVSQSPSNKVTEKGKDVELRCDPISGHTALYWYRQSLGQGLEFLIYFQGNSAPDKSGLPSDRFSAERTGGSVSTLTIQRTQQEDSAVYLCASSWDLQETQYFGPGTRLLVL.

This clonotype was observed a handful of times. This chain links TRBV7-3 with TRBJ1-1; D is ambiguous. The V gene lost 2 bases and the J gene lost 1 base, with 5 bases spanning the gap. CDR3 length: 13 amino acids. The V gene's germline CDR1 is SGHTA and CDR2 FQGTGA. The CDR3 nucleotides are TGTGCCAGCAGCTTAGACCCGAACACTGAAGCTTTCTTT. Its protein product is CASSLDPNTEAFF.

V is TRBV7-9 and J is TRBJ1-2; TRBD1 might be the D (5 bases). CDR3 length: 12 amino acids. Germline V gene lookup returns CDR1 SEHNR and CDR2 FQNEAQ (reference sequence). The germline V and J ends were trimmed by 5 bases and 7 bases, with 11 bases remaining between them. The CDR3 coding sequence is TGTGCCAGCAGCCGGGGGGGATTTGGCTACACCTTC. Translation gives CASSRGGFGYTF.

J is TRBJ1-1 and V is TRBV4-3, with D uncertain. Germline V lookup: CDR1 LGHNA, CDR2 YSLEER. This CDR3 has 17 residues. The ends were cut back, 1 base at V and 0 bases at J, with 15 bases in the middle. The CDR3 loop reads CASSQGMSEGLNTEAFF. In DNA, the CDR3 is TGCGCCAGCAGCCAAGGAATGAGTGAGGGTTTGAACACTGAAGCTTTCTTT.

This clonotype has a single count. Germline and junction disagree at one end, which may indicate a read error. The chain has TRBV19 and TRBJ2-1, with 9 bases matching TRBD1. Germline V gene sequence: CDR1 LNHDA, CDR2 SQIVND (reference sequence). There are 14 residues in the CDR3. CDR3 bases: TGTGTCAGTAGTCCGGGACAGGGACGGAATGAGCAGTTCTTC. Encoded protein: CVSSPGQGRNEQFF.

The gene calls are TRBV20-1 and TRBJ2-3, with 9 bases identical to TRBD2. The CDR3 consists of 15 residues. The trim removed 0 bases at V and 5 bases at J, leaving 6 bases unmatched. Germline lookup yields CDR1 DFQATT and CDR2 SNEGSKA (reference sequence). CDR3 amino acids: CSARDSWRGGDTQYF. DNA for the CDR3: TGCAGTGCTAGAGATTCTTGGCGGGGGGGAGATACGCAGTATTTT.

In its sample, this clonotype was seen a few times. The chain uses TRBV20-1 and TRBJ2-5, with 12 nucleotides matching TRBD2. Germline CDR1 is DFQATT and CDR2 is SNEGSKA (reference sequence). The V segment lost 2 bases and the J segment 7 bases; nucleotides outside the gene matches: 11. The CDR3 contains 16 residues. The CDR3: CSARSSLAGGHGTQYF. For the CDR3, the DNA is TGCAGTGCTAGATCGTCTCTAGCGGGGGGGCATGGGACCCAGTACTTC.

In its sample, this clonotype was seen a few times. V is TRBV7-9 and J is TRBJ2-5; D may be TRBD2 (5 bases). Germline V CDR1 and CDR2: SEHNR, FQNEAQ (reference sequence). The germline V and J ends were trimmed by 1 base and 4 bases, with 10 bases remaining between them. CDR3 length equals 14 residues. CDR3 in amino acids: CASSLEMRAETQYF. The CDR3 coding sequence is TGTGCCAGCAGCTTAGAAATGCGGGCAGAGACCCAGTACTTC.

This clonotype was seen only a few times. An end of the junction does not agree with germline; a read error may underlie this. CDR3 in amino acids: CASSRDPTYEQYF. DNA of the CDR3: TGCGCCAGCAGCCGGGACCCAACCTACGAGCAGTACTTC. The chain employs TRBV7-3 and TRBJ2-7; either TRBD1 or TRBD2 may supply D (5 bases each). There are 13 residues in the CDR3. Germline V lookup: CDR1 SGHTA, CDR2 FQGTGA.

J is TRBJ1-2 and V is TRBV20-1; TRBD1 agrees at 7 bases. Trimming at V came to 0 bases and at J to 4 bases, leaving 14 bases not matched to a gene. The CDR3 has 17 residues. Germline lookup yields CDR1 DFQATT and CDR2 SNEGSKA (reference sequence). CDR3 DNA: TGCAGTGCTAGAGATGACAGGGTGCAGGATTGGGGCTATGGCTACACCTTC. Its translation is CSARDDRVQDWGYGYTF.

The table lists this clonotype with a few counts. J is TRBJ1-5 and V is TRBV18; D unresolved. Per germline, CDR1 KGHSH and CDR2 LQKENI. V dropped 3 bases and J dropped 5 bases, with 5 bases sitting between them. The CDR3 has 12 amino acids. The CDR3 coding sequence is TGTGCCAGCTCACCGTCCGATCAGCCCCAGCATTTT. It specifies CASSPSDQPQHF. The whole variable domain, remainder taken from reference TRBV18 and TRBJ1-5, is NAGVMQNPRHLVRRRGQEARLRCSPMKGHSHVYWYRQLPEEGLKFMVYLQKENIIDESGMPKERFSAEFPKEGPSILRIQQVVRGDSAAYFCASSPSDQPQHFGDGTRLSIL.

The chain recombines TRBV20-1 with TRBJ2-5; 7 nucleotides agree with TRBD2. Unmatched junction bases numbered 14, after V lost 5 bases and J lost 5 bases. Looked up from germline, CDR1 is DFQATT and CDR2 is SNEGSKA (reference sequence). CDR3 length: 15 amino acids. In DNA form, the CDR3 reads TGCAGTGCTGGCCCCCCGGGGGGAGGCTGGGAGACCCAGTACTTC. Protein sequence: CSAGPPGGGWETQYF.

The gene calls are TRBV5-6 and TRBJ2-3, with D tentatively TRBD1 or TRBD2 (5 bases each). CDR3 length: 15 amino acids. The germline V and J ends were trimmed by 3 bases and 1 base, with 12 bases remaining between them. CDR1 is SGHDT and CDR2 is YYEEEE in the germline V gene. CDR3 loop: CASSWDPGGTDTQYF. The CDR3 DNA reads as TGTGCCAGCAGCTGGGACCCGGGCGGCACAGATACGCAGTATTTT.

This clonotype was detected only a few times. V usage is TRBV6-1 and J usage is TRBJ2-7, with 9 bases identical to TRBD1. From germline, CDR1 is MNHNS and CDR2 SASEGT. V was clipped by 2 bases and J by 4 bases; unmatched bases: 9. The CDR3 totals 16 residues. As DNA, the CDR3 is TGTGCCAGCAGTGAAACCGGGACAGGGTTCGGGTACGAGCAGTACTTC. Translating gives CASSETGTGFGYEQYF.

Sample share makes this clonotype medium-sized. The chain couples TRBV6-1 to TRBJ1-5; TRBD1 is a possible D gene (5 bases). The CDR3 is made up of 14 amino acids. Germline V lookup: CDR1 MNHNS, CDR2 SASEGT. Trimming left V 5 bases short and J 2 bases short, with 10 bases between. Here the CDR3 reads CASSLRAGNQPQHF. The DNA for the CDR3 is TGTGCCAGCAGTCTCAGGGCGGGCAATCAGCCCCAGCATTTT.

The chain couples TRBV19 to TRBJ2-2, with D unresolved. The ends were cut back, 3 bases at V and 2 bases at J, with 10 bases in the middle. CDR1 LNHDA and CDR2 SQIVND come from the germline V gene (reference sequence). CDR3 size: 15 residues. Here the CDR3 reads CASSIQALNTGELFF. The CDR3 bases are TGTGCCAGTAGTATTCAGGCACTTAACACCGGGGAGCTGTTTTTT.

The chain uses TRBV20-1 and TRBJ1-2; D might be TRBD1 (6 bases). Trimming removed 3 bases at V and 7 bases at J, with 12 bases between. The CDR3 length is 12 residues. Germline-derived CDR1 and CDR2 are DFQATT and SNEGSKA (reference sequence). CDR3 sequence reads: CSARKPRGGYTF. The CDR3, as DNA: TGCAGTGCTAGGAAACCCAGGGGTGGCTACACCTTC.

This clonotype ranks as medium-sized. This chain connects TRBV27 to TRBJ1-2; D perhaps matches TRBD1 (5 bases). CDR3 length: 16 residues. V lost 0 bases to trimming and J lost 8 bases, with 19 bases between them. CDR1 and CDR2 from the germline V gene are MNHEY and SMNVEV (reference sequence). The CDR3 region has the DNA TGTGCCAGCAGTTTATCGGGGGTTGGTGGGACCCTGGGCTACACCTTC. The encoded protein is CASSLSGVGGTLGYTF.

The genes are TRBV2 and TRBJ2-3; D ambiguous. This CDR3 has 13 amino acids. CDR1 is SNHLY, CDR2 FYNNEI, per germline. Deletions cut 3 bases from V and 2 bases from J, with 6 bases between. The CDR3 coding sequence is TGTGCCAGCAGTGATGGCACCACAGATACGCAGTATTTT. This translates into CASSDGTTDTQYF. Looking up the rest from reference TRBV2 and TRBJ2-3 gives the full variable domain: EPEVTQTPSHQVTQMGQEVILRCVPISNHLYFYWYRQILGQKVEFLVSFYNNEISEKSEIFDDQFSVERPDGSNFTLKIRSTKLEDSAMYFCASSDGTTDTQYFGPGTRLTVL.

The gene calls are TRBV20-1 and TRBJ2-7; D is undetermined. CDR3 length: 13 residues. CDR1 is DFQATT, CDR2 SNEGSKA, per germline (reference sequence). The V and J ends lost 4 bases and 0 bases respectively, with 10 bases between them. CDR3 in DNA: TGCAGTGCTACCAGTTCCTACTCCTACGAGCAGTACTTC. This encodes CSATSSYSYEQYF.

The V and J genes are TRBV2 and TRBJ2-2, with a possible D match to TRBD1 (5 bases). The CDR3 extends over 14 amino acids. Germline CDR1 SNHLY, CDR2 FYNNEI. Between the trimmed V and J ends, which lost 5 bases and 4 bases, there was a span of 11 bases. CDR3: CASSPQGSTGELFF. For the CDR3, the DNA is TGTGCCAGCAGTCCCCAGGGCAGCACCGGGGAGCTGTTTTTT.

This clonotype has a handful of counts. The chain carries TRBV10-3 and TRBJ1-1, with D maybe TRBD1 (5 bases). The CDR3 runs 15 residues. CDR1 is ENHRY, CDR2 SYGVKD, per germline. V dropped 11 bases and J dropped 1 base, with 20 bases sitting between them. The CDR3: CASTGTGNTNTEAFF. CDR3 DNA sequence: TGTGCCTCGACGGGGACGGGGAACACGAACACTGAAGCTTTCTTT.

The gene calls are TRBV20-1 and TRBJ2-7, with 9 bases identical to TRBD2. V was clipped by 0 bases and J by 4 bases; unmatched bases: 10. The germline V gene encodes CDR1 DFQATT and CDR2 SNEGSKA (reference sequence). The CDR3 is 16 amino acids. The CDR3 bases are TGCAGTGCTAGAGATTTGGTAGCGGGAGCTCTGTACGAGCAGTACTTC. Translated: CSARDLVAGALYEQYF.

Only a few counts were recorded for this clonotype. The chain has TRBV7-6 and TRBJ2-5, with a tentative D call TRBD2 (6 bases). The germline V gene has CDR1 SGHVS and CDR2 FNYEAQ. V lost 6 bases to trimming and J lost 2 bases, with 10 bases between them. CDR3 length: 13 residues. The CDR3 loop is CASSTSRQETQYF. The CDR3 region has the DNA TGTGCCAGCAGTACTAGCAGGCAAGAGACCCAGTACTTC.